Listed below are T cell receptor beta chains from one sample, sequenced in a study of blood T cell repertoires in COVID-19. Measured with immunoSEQ multiplex PCR; TCRdb has only the in-frame clones, and not every one. In the table there are under 500,000 clones, 70% to 90% of which are singletons. The sequencing sample was made of PBMCs or T cells enriched from blood (not recorded which). All receptors derive from a woman under 30 with acute COVID-19. Both conserved end residues are part of each CDR3.

j_gene: TRBJ1-5; v_gene: TRBV9; CDR3aa: CASSPGGPGSNQPQHF
j_gene: TRBJ2-2; v_gene: TRBV2; CDR3aa: CASSFNTGELFF
j_gene: TRBJ2-7; v_gene: TRBV3-1/TRBV3-2; CDR3aa: CASSQEESEQYF
j_gene: TRBJ2-3; v_gene: TRBV4-3; CDR3aa: CASSQDQAFTDTQYF
j_gene: TRBJ1-2; v_gene: TRBV19; CDR3aa: CASSSRQGEGYTF
j_gene: TRBJ1-2; v_gene: TRBV28; CDR3aa: CASSLQVTYGYTF
j_gene: TRBJ1-1; v_gene: TRBV14; CDR3aa: CASSPQNTEAFF
j_gene: TRBJ2-5; v_gene: TRBV5-4; CDR3aa: CASSAQGETQYF
j_gene: TRBJ1-5; v_gene: TRBV27; CDR3aa: CASRRQGTNQPQHF
j_gene: TRBJ2-4; v_gene: TRBV11-2; CDR3aa: CASSLVFGGNIQYF